The 30 T cell receptor beta chains below all came from one sample that was sequenced in a study of blood T cell repertoires in COVID-19. Generated by immunoSEQ multiplex PCR, the TCRdb table keeps only in-frame clones and is missing some. The table lists fewer than 250,000 clones, 81% of them singletons, with around 9.3% in the top ten. Sequencing input: PBMCs or T cells enriched from blood (not recorded which). The receptors here all came from a woman between 50 and 59 years old with acute COVID-19.

V gene TRBV3-1 (or the pseudogene TRBV3-2) combines with J gene TRBJ2-5; D gene unclear. The CDR3 is 15 residues long. Germline assignment: CDR1 LGHDT and CDR2 YNNKEL (reference sequence). Trimming shortened V by 0 bases and J by 1 base, and 9 bases separated the two germline ends. The CDR3 sequence is CASSQESLSQETQYF. The CDR3 DNA follows: TGTGCCAGCAGCCAAGAGTCACTTTCCCAAGAGACCCAGTACTTC.

As concerns this clone: Different DNA sequences within this sample yield the same CDR3. The chain couples TRBV5-1 to TRBJ1-3; no clear D gene. V lost 0 bases and J 0 bases, leaving 7 bases between the germline ends. This CDR3 region has 15 residues. Per germline, CDR1 SGHRS and CDR2 YFSETQ. CDR3 loop: CASSLDGSSGNTIYF. CDR3 sequence (DNA): TGCGCCAGCAGCTTGGATGGGAGCTCTGGAAACACCATATATTTT.

This rearrangement joins TRBV18 to TRBJ1-1, with 9 nucleotides matching TRBD1. This CDR3 has 16 amino acids. The germline gives CDR1 KGHSH, CDR2 LQKENI. Losses at the gene ends were 3 bases for V and 0 bases for J; bases not matched to a gene: 5. The DNA for the CDR3 is TGTGCCAGCTCACCTCGGACAGGGGCCATGAACACTGAAGCTTTCTTT. It encodes CASSPRTGAMNTEAFF.

The V and J genes are TRBV10-3 and TRBJ1-1; D might be TRBD1 (6 bases). The CDR3 spans 13 residues. Trimming took 7 bases from V and 1 from J, leaving 10 bases between them. In germline, CDR1 is ENHRY, CDR2 SYGVKD. The CDR3 nucleotides are TGTGCCATCAAGGGGGATGGGAACACTGAAGCTTTCTTT. Amino acids: CAIKGDGNTEAFF.

The V gene is TRBV7-9, the J gene TRBJ2-7; D remains ambiguous. There are 13 residues in the CDR3. The germline CDR1 and CDR2 sequences are SEHNR and FQNEAQ (reference sequence). Trimming left V 1 base short and J 5 bases short, with 9 bases between. The CDR3: CASSLDPNHEQYF. For the CDR3, the DNA is TGTGCCAGCAGCTTAGATCCTAATCACGAGCAGTACTTC. Combining the CDR3 with reference TRBV7-9 and TRBJ2-7 gives the whole variable domain DTGVSQNPRHKITKRGQNVTFRCDPISEHNRLYWYRQTLGQGPEFLTYFQNEAQLEKSRLLSDRFSAERPKGSFSTLEIQRTEQGDSAMYLCASSLDPNHEQYFGPGTRLTVT.

The genes are TRBV7-2 and TRBJ2-1, with D possibly TRBD2 on 7 matching bases. Trimming took off 2 bases at V and 0 bases at J, with 14 bases between the two ends. Germline V gene data show CDR1 as SGHTA and CDR2 as FQGNSA. This CDR3 comprises 17 residues. CDR3 residues: CASSLSGGQHSYNEQFF. The CDR3 coding sequence is TGTGCCAGCAGCTTATCGGGGGGCCAACACTCCTACAATGAGCAGTTCTTC. The full variable domain, with the rest looked up from reference TRBV7-2 and TRBJ2-1, is GAGVSQSPSNKVTEKGKDVELRCDPISGHTALYWYRQSLGQGLEFLIYFQGNSAPDKSGLPSDRFSAERTGGSVSTLTIQRTQQEDSAVYLCASSLSGGQHSYNEQFFGPGTRLTVL.

In this sample, this clone turned up once. The V and J genes are TRBV18 and TRBJ2-5; tentative D call: TRBD1 (6 bases). This CDR3 is 15 amino acids long. The V gene lost 1 base and the J gene lost 0 bases, with 9 bases spanning the gap. The germline V gene encodes CDR1 KGHSH and CDR2 LQKENI. The CDR3 DNA sequence: TGTGCCAGCTCACCACAATGGGGGCACCAAGAGACCCAGTACTTC. This gives the protein CASSPQWGHQETQYF.

The J gene is TRBJ2-7, the V gene TRBV28, with 10 bases matching TRBD2. In germline, CDR1 is MDHEN, CDR2 SYDVKM. The CDR3 loop spans 14 amino acids. Unmatched junction bases numbered 6, after V lost 6 bases and J lost 4 bases. CDR3 in DNA: TGTGCCAGCAGCCGGATAGCGGGAGGTTACGAGCAGTACTTC. Protein sequence: CASSRIAGGYEQYF. Based on the CDR3 plus reference TRBV28 and TRBJ2-7, the full variable domain is DVKVTQSSRYLVKRTGEKVFLECVQDMDHENMFWYRQDPGLGLRLIYFSYDVKMKEKGDIPEGYSVSREKKERFSLILESASTNQTSMYLCASSRIAGGYEQYFGPGTRLTVT.

The V call is TRBV5-1, the J call TRBJ2-7; tentatively, D is TRBD2 (6 bases). Germline V gene data show CDR1 as SGHRS and CDR2 as YFSETQ. The CDR3 is made up of 14 amino acids. V gave up 0 bases and J gave up 4 bases, with 11 bases separating them. DNA of the CDR3: TGCGCCAGCAGCTTGGGCGGGAACCAGTACGAGCAGTACTTC. Translating gives CASSLGGNQYEQYF.

The chain combines TRBV7-2 with TRBJ2-1; 12 bases agree with TRBD2. In germline, CDR1 is SGHTA, CDR2 FQGNSA. The CDR3 covers 14 residues. The V segment lost 7 bases and the J segment 13 bases; nucleotides outside the gene matches: 11. The CDR3 DNA reads as TGTGCCAGCAAGACTAGCGGGAGCAGTTGGTTTCAGTTCTTC. Translation gives CASKTSGSSWFQFF.

The chain is built from TRBV28 and TRBJ2-1; the D gene is possibly TRBD2 (6 bases). This CDR3 is 16 amino acids long. Trimming removed 2 bases from V and 0 bases from J, with 11 bases in between. CDR1 is MDHEN, CDR2 SYDVKM, per germline. The CDR3 spells CASSLGGSSSYNEQFF. CDR3 DNA: TGTGCCAGCAGTTTAGGGGGGAGTAGCTCCTACAATGAGCAGTTCTTC. Combining the CDR3 with reference TRBV28 and TRBJ2-1 gives the whole variable domain DVKVTQSSRYLVKRTGEKVFLECVQDMDHENMFWYRQDPGLGLRLIYFSYDVKMKEKGDIPEGYSVSREKKERFSLILESASTNQTSMYLCASSLGGSSSYNEQFFGPGTRLTVL.

This chain joins TRBV19 and TRBJ1-2; D may be TRBD1 (6 bases). Deletions cut 2 bases from V and 7 bases from J, with 8 bases between. In germline, CDR1 is LNHDA, CDR2 SQIVND (reference sequence). This CDR3 spans 12 amino acids. CDR3 in amino acids: CASSIKGGGYTF. DNA for the CDR3: TGTGCCAGTAGTATAAAAGGGGGTGGCTACACCTTC.

The rearrangement joins TRBV18 to TRBJ1-4; 7 bases match TRBD1. In germline, CDR1 is KGHSH, CDR2 LQKENI. Unmatched junction bases numbered 5, after V lost 5 bases and J lost 8 bases. The CDR3 has 13 residues. The CDR3 DNA reads TGTGCCAGCTCATCTTGGACAGGCGAAAAACTGTTTTTT. This translates into CASSSWTGEKLFF. Full variable domain (remainder filled in from reference TRBV18 and TRBJ1-4): NAGVMQNPRHLVRRRGQEARLRCSPMKGHSHVYWYRQLPEEGLKFMVYLQKENIIDESGMPKERFSAEFPKEGPSILRIQQVVRGDSAAYFCASSSWTGEKLFFGSGTQLSVL.

Regarding this clone: The same CDR3 also results from other DNA sequences found in this sample. This sequence joins TRBV29-1 and TRBJ2-7; D ambiguous. Trimming removed 1 base from V and 2 bases from J, with 6 bases in between. This CDR3 comprises 12 residues. Germline V gene sequence: CDR1 SQVTM, CDR2 ANQGSEA. The CDR3 nucleotides are TGCAGCGTTGAAGGATTAGCCTACGAGCAGTACTTC. Residues: CSVEGLAYEQYF.

The V gene is TRBV13, the J gene TRBJ2-5; 9 bases map to TRBD1. After removal of 2 bases from V and 5 bases from J, the junction contained 12 bases not matched to a gene. The CDR3 totals 17 residues. The germline V gene encodes CDR1 PRHDT and CDR2 FYEKMQ (reference sequence). The CDR3 loop reads CASSLRVVGDRGETQYF. CDR3 sequence (DNA): TGTGCCAGCAGCTTACGAGTCGTTGGCGACAGGGGGGAGACCCAGTACTTC.

This clone came up once. This chain connects TRBV9 to TRBJ1-2; D remains unclear. Trimming took 3 bases from V and 4 from J, leaving 10 bases between them. The CDR3 length is 13 residues. Per the germline V gene, CDR1 is SGDLS and CDR2 is YYNGEE. The CDR3 here is CASSGQKFYGYTF. The CDR3 DNA is TGTGCCAGCAGCGGACAAAAATTCTATGGCTACACCTTC.

The chain has TRBV30 and TRBJ1-5; 7 bases agree with TRBD1. The V gene end was trimmed by 5 bases and the J gene end by 3 bases; junction bases not matched to a gene: 4. This CDR3 comprises 13 residues. CDR1 and CDR2 (germline): GTSNPN, SVGIG (reference sequence). CDR3 in DNA: TGTGCCTGGGGGACAGCTAACAATCAGCCCCAGCATTTT. It codes for CAWGTANNQPQHF.

The DNA of the CDR3 is TGTGCCATCAGTGCGTGGATAGCGGGAGATGGTGAGCAGTTCTTC. Translated, it gives CAISAWIAGDGEQFF. V gene TRBV10-3 combines with J gene TRBJ2-1; 9 bases align to TRBD2. The V gene end was trimmed by 4 bases and the J gene end by 9 bases; junction bases not matched to a gene: 10. From germline, CDR1 is ENHRY and CDR2 SYGVKD. CDR3 length: 15 amino acids.

This rearrangement joins TRBV10-3 to TRBJ1-3; 8 bases are a match to TRBD1. The V gene end was trimmed by 6 bases and the J gene end by 4 bases; junction bases not matched to a gene: 8. The CDR3 length is 15 residues. Germline V CDR1 and CDR2: ENHRY, SYGVKD. The chain's CDR3 is CAIRGQGGDGNTIYF. CDR3 nucleotides: TGTGCCATCAGAGGACAGGGAGGGGACGGAAACACCATATATTTT.

The V call is TRBV2, the J call TRBJ2-3, with 7 positions matching TRBD1. Per the germline V gene, CDR1 is SNHLY and CDR2 is FYNNEI. This CDR3 contains 15 residues. The V segment lost 5 bases and the J segment 3 bases; nucleotides outside the gene matches: 8. The CDR3 nucleotides are TGTGCCAGCAGTCCGGGACAGCCTCGGACAGATACGCAGTATTTT. Protein: CASSPGQPRTDTQYF.

Written as DNA, the CDR3 is TGTGCCTGGAGTGGGCAGCGGTATGGAAACACCATATATTTT. It yields the protein CAWSGQRYGNTIYF. The chain links TRBV30 to TRBJ1-3, with D uncertain. This CDR3 contains 14 residues. Germline V gene sequence: CDR1 GTSNPN, CDR2 SVGIG (reference sequence). The V and J ends lost 1 base and 3 bases respectively, with 10 bases between them.

The chain combines TRBV5-5 with TRBJ1-5, with D possibly matching TRBD1 (5 bases). The V gene lost 1 base and the J gene lost 0 bases, with 14 bases spanning the gap. The CDR3 runs 17 residues. CDR1 and CDR2 from the germline V gene are SGHKS and YYEKEE (reference sequence). DNA for the CDR3: TGTGCCAGCAGCTTGTACCAACAGGAGAATAGCAATCAGCCCCAGCATTTT. It encodes CASSLYQQENSNQPQHF.

As DNA, the CDR3 is TGTGCCTGGAGTCCACAGGGATTTTATGGCTACACCTTC. This sequence encodes CAWSPQGFYGYTF. This chain links TRBV30 with TRBJ1-2; TRBD1 is a possible D gene (6 bases). This CDR3 is 13 amino acids long. Trimming took 2 bases from V and 5 from J, leaving 12 bases between them. The germline V gene encodes CDR1 GTSNPN and CDR2 SVGIG (reference sequence).

This CDR3 is CASSPGTTYEQYF. The DNA for the CDR3 is TGTGCCAGCAGTCCCGGGACTACATACGAGCAGTACTTC. The J gene is TRBJ2-7, the V gene TRBV6-5, with 7 nucleotides matching TRBD2. Unmatched junction bases numbered 5, after V lost 5 bases and J lost 4 bases. The CDR3 contains 13 residues. Germline CDR1 reads MNHEY; CDR2 reads SVGAGI.

The table lists this clone with a few counts. V is TRBV5-1 and J is TRBJ1-1, with unresolved D. The germline V gene encodes CDR1 SGHRS and CDR2 YFSETQ. There are 12 residues in the CDR3. V was trimmed by 4 bases and J by 3 bases, leaving 7 bases between them. The CDR3 is CASSTDYTEAFF. The CDR3 DNA reads TGCGCCAGCAGCACAGATTACACTGAAGCTTTCTTT.

This clone has just one count. V usage is TRBV2 and J usage is TRBJ1-2, with 10 bases lining up with TRBD1. The CDR3 is made up of 14 amino acids. Germline-derived CDR1 and CDR2 are SNHLY and FYNNEI. Trimming removed 6 bases from V and 7 bases from J; junction bases left unmatched: 8. CDR3 residues: CASSGGQGGSGYTF. In DNA, the CDR3 is TGTGCCAGCAGCGGAGGACAGGGGGGGAGTGGCTACACCTTC.

The chain links TRBV4-3 to TRBJ1-2, with a possible D match to TRBD1 (5 bases). Trimming took off 0 bases at V and 4 bases at J, with 18 bases between the two ends. Looked up from germline, CDR1 is LGHNA and CDR2 is YSLEER. CDR3 size: 17 residues. In DNA, the CDR3 is TGCGCCAGCAGCCAAGATAGGAACAGGCCCCGCTCCTATGGCTACACCTTC. Translating gives CASSQDRNRPRSYGYTF.

This chain links TRBV18 with TRBJ2-5, with 9 bases that match TRBD2. The germline V gene has CDR1 KGHSH and CDR2 LQKENI. This CDR3 is built from 19 residues. V dropped 1 base and J dropped 0; count of bases not matched to a gene: 12. CDR3 protein: CASSPLLAGINKYQETQYF. CDR3 bases: TGTGCCAGCTCACCACTCCTAGCGGGGATTAATAAGTACCAAGAGACCCAGTACTTC.

The chain links TRBV28 to TRBJ2-3; TRBD1 aligns across 10 bases. The CDR3 sequence is 17 residues long. Germline loops: CDR1 MDHEN, CDR2 SYDVKM. J was trimmed by 1 base and V by 3 bases; bases with no gene match: 7. The CDR3 here is CASSFSGQGKGTDTQYF. The CDR3 DNA follows: TGTGCCAGCAGTTTCTCGGGACAGGGGAAGGGCACAGATACGCAGTATTTT. Together with reference TRBV28 and TRBJ2-3, the CDR3 gives the full variable domain: DVKVTQSSRYLVKRTGEKVFLECVQDMDHENMFWYRQDPGLGLRLIYFSYDVKMKEKGDIPEGYSVSREKKERFSLILESASTNQTSMYLCASSFSGQGKGTDTQYFGPGTRLTVL.

The chain combines TRBV6-5 with TRBJ2-5, with 10 nucleotides matching TRBD1. Looked up from germline, CDR1 is MNHEY and CDR2 is SVGAGI. The CDR3 runs 14 residues. Trimming removed 7 bases from V and 4 bases from J; junction bases left unmatched: 6. CDR3 nucleotides: TGTGCCAGCATTGGACAGGGGGTCCCAGAGACCCAGTACTTC. The encoded protein is CASIGQGVPETQYF.